This record concerns one T cell receptor beta chain sequence. The CDR3 loop spans 15 amino acids. The germline gives CDR1 MNHEY, CDR2 SMNVEV (reference sequence). The ends lost 6 bases at V and 1 base at J; junction bases unmatched: 5. In the PCR, 60 Vbeta and 13 Jbeta primers were used. Clones were read by immunoSEQ multiplex PCR, and TCRdb kept only the in-frame ones, dropping some. The sample has about 160,000 clones, around 83% seen once; the top ten hold 8.5%. The sample comes from a study of cytomegalovirus exposure and HLA in healthy donors. The source is a male donor in good health and CMV-seropositive. Sequenced material: PBMCs. This rearrangement joins TRBV27 to TRBJ1-1; 10 bases match TRBD1. DNA for the CDR3: TGTGCCAGCAGAGGACAGGGGGGACGGAACACTGAAGCTTTCTTT. It codes for CASRGQGGRNTEAFF.